The source of this T cell receptor (beta chain) is a study of blood T cell repertoires in COVID-19. CDR3 size: 13 residues. Germline-derived CDR1 and CDR2 are KGHSH and LQKENI. Trimming cost V 1 base and J 8 bases; bases outside gene matches: 3. Sequencing was performed with immunoSEQ multiplex PCR; in TCRdb, only in-frame clones are kept and a portion is missing. The sample yields about 160,000 clones, approximately 91% seen once. What was sequenced was peripheral blood. This receptor was taken from a man younger than 35 with acute or convalescent COVID-19. The V gene is TRBV18, the J gene TRBJ2-3; TRBD2 matches 7 bases. The CDR3 region is CASSPLERGTQYF. DNA of the CDR3: TGTGCCAGCTCACCACTGGAGCGGGGTACGCAGTATTTT.